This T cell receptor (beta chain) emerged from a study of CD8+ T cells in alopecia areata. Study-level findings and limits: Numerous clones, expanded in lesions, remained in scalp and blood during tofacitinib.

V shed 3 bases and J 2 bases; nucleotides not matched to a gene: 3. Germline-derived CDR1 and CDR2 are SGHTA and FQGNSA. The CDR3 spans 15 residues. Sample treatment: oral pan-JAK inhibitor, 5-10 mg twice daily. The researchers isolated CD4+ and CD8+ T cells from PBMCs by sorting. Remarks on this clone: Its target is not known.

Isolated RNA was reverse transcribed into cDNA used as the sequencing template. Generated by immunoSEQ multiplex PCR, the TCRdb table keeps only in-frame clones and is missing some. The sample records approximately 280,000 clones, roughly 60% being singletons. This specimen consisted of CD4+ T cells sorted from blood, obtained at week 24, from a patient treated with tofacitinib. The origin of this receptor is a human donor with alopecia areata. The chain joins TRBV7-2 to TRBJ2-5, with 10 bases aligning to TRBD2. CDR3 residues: CASSFSGGRQETQYF. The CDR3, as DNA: TGTGCCAGCAGCTTTAGCGGGGGGCGACAAGAGACCCAGTACTTC.